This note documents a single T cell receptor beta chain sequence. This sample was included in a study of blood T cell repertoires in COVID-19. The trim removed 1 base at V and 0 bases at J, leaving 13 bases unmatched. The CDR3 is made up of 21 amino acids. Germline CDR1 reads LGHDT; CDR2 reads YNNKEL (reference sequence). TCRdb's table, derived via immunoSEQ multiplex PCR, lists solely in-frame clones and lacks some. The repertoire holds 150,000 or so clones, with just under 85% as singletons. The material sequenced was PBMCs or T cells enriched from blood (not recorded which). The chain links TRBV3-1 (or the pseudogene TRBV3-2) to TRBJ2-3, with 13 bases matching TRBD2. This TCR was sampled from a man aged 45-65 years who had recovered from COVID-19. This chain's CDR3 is CASSQVPPPGLAGASTDTQYF. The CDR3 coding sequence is TGTGCCAGCAGCCAAGTCCCCCCACCCGGACTAGCGGGAGCTAGCACAGATACGCAGTATTTT.